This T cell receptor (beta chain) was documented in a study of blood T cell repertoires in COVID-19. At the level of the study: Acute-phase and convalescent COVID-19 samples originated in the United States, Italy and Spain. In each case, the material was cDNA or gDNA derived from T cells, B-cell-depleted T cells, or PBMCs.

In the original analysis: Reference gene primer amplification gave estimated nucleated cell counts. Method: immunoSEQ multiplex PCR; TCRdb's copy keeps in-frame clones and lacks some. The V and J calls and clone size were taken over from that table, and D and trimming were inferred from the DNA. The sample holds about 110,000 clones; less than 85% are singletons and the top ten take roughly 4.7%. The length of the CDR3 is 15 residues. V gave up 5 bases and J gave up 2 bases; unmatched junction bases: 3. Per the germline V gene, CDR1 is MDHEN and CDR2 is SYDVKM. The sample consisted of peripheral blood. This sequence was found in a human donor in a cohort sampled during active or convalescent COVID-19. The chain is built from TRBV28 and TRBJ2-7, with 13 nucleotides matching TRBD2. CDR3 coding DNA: TGTGCCAGCAGTACTAGCGGGAGGGCCCCCTACGAGCAGTACTTC. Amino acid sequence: CASSTSGRAPYEQYF.